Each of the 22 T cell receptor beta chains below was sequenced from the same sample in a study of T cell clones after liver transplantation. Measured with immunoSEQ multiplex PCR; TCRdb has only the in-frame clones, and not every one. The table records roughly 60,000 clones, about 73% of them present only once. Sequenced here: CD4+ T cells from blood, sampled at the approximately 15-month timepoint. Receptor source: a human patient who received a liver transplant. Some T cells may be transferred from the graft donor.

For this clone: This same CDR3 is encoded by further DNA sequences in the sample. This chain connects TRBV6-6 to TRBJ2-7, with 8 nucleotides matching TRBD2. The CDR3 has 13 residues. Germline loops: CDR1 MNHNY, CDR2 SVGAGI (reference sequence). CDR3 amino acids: CASSKAGAYEQYV. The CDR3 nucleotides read TGCGCCAGCAGTAAAGCGGGAGCCTACGAGCAGTACGTC.

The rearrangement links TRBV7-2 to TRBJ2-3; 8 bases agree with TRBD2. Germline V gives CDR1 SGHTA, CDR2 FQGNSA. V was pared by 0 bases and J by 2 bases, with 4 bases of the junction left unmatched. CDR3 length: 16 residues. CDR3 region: CASSLAPGGDTDTQYF. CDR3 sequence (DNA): TGTGCCAGCAGCTTAGCGCCGGGGGGGGACACAGATACGCAGTATTTT.

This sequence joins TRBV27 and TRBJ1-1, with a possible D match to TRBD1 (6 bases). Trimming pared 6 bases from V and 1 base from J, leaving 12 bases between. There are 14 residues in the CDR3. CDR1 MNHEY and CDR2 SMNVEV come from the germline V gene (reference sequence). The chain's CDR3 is CASRYRASNTEAFF. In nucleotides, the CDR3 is TGTGCCAGCAGGTACAGGGCTTCGAACACTGAAGCTTTCTTT.

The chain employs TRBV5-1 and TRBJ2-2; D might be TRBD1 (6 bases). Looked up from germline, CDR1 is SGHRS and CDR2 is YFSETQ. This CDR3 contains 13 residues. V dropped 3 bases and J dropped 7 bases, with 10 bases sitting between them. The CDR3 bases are TGCGCCAGCAGCTCGGACAGTGGCGGGGAGCTGTTTTTT. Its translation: CASSSDSGGELFF.

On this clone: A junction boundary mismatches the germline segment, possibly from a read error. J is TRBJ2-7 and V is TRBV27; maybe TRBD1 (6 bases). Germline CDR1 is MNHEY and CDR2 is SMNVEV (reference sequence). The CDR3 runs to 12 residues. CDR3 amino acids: CASSGGYRAPHF. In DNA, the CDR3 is TGTGCCAGCAGCGGAGGATACAGGGCCCCCCACTTC.

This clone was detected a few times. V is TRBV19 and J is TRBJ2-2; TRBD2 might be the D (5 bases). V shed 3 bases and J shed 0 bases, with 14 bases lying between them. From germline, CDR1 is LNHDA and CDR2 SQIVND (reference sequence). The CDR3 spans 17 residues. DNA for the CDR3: TGTGCCAGTAGTATCTACCTACGAGGGACGAACACCGGGGAGCTGTTTTTT. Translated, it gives CASSIYLRGTNTGELFF.

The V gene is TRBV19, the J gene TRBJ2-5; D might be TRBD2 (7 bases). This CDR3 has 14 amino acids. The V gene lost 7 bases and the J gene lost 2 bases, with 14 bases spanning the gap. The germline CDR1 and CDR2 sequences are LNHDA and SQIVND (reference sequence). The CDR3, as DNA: TGTGCCAGTACCCGGGGGCGGGAGCAAGAGACCCAGTACTTC. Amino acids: CASTRGREQETQYF.

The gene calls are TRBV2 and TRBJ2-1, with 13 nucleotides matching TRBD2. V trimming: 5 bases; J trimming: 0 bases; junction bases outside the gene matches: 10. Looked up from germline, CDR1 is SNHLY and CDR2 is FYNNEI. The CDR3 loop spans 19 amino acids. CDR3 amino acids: CASSRTGTSGESSYNEQFF. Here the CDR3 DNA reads TGTGCCAGCAGTAGGACCGGGACTAGCGGGGAAAGCTCCTACAATGAGCAGTTCTTC. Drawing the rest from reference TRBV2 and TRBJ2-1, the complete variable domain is EPEVTQTPSHQVTQMGQEVILRCVPISNHLYFYWYRQILGQKVEFLVSFYNNEISEKSEIFDDQFSVERPDGSNFTLKIRSTKLEDSAMYFCASSRTGTSGESSYNEQFFGPGTRLTVL.

CDR3 sequence reads: CASSEQGEDTEAFF. The CDR3 DNA is TGTGCCAGCAGTGAACAGGGGGAAGACACTGAAGCTTTCTTT. The chain carries TRBV6-1 and TRBJ1-1; 7 bases line up with TRBD1. CDR3 length: 14 amino acids. V shed 2 bases and J 3 bases; nucleotides not matched to a gene: 3. Germline CDR1 MNHNS, CDR2 SASEGT.

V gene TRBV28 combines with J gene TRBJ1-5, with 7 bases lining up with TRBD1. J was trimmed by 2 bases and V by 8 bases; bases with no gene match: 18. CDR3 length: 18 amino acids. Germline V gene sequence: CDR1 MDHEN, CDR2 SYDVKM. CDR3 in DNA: TGTGCCAGCCCCTTCCCTACAGGGGCTCAGGGAGGCAATCAGCCCCAGCATTTT. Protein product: CASPFPTGAQGGNQPQHF.

CDR3 amino acids: CASSVVLTGELFF. Written as DNA, the CDR3 is TGTGCCAGCAGCGTAGTTCTAACCGGGGAGCTGTTTTTT. The V and J genes are TRBV9 and TRBJ2-2; D is ambiguous. Deletions cut 0 bases from V and 5 bases from J, with 5 bases between. The V gene's germline CDR1 is SGDLS and CDR2 YYNGEE. CDR3 length: 13 amino acids.

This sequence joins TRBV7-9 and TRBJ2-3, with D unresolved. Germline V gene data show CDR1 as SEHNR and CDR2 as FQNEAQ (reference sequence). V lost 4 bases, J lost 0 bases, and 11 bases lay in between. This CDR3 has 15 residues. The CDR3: CASSYISTSTDTQYF. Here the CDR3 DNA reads TGTGCCAGCAGCTACATTTCAACTAGCACAGATACGCAGTATTTT.

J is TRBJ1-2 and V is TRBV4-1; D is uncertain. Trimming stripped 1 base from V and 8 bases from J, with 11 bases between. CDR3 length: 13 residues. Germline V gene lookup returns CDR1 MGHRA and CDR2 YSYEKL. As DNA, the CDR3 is TGCGCCAGCAGCCAAGGTCCCGACGGGGGCTACACCTTC. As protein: CASSQGPDGGYTF.

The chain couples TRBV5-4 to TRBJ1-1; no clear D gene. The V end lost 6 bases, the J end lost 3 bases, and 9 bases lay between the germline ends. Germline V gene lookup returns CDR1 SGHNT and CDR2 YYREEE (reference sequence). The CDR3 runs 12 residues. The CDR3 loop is CASNLGDTEAFF. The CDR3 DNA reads TGTGCCAGCAACCTAGGAGACACTGAAGCTTTCTTT.

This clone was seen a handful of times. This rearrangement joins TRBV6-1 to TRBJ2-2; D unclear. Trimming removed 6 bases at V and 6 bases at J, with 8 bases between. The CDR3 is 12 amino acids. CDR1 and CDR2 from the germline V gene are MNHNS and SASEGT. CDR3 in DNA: TGTGCCAGCAGATCAGATCCCGGGGAGCTGTTTTTT. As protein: CASRSDPGELFF.

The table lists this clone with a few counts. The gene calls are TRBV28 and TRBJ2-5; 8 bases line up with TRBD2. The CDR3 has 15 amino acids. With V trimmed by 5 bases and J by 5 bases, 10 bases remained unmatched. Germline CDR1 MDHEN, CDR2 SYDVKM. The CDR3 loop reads CASSAIAGSRETQYF. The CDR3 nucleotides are TGTGCCAGCAGTGCAATAGCGGGGTCCCGGGAGACCCAGTACTTC.

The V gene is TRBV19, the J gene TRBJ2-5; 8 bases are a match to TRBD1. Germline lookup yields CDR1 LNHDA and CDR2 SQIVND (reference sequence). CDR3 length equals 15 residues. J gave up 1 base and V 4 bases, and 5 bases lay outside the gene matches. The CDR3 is CASSTDRATQETQYF. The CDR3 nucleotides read TGTGCCAGTAGTACGGACAGGGCGACCCAAGAGACCCAGTACTTC.

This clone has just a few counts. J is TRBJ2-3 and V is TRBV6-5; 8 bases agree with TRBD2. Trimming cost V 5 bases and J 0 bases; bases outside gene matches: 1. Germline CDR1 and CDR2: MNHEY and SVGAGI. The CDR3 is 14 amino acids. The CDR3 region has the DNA TGTGCCAGCAGTCCTAGCGGGAGCACAGATACGCAGTATTTT. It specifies CASSPSGSTDTQYF.

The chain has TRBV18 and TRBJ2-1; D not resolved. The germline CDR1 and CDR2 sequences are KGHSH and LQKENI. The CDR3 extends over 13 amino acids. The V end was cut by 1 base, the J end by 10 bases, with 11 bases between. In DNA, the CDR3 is TGTGCCAGCTCACCACAACCCCAGAAAGAGCAGTTCTTC. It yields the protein CASSPQPQKEQFF.

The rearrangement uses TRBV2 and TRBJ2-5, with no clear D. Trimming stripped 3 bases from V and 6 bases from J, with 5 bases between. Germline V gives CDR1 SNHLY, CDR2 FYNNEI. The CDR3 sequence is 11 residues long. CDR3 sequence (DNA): TGTGCCAGCAGTGACCCGAAGACCCAGTACTTC. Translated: CASSDPKTQYF.

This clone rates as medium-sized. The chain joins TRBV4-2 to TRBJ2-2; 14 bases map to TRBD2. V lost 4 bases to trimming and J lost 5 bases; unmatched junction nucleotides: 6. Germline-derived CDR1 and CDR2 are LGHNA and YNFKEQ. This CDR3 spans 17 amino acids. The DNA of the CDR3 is TGTGCCAGCAGCCCCGCGGGACTAGCGGGAGTAACCGGGGAGCTGTTTTTT. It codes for CASSPAGLAGVTGELFF.

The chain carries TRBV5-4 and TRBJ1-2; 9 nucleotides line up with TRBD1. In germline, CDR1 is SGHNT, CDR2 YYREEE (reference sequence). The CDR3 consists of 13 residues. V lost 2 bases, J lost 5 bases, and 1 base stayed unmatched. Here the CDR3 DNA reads TGTGCCAGCAGCTTTGACAGGGGGTATGGCTACACCTTC. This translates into CASSFDRGYGYTF.